Listed here are 3 T cell receptor beta chains from one sample, sequenced in a study of T-cell memory formation after mild COVID-19. From the 5' RACE reads, TCRdb called clonotypes with MiXCR, one entry per CDR3 protein. In the table there are about 290,000 distinct CDR3 sequences, 15% to 20% of which are singletons. The sample was PBMCs or a T cell subset sorted from them (not recorded which). Receptors originate from a man younger than 30 who had mild COVID-19 (a few samples of this study predate the infection). Cell type and time point are not known.

This clonotype was seen repeatedly, ten times or more. The germline gene is not matched at one end of the junction; a read error may be the cause. V usage is TRBV7-2 and J usage is TRBJ2-1, with 11 positions matching TRBD2. The CDR3 spans 15 residues. The germline CDR1 and CDR2 sequences are SGHTA and FQGNSA. The CDR3 is CASSPTSGAYNEQFF. DNA of the CDR3: TGTGCCAGCAGCCCGACTAGCGGGGCCTATAATGAGCAGTTCTTC. Using reference TRBV7-2 and TRBJ2-1 for the parts outside the CDR3, the full variable domain is GAGVSQSPSNKVTEKGKDVELRCDPISGHTALYWYRQSLGQGLEFLIYFQGNSAPDKSGLPSDRFSAERTGGSVSTLTIQRTQQEDSAVYLCASSPTSGAYNEQFFGPGTRLTVL.

A few counts support this clonotype. Since the CDR3 does not end with the conserved phenylalanine or tryptophan, this likely comes from a read error. Because the CDR3's place on the DNA is in doubt, the DNA is left out and the CDR3 is given as listed by TCRdb. The chain recombines TRBV20-1 with TRBJ1-2. Per the germline V gene, CDR1 is DFQATT and CDR2 is SNEGSKA (reference sequence). The CDR3 comprises 8 residues, both ends counted. This chain's CDR3 is CSAGLGTP.

The chain couples TRBV19 to TRBJ1-1, with unresolved D. V lost 6 bases and J lost 8, with 13 bases in between. Germline V lookup: CDR1 LNHDA, CDR2 SQIVND (reference sequence). CDR3 length: 12 amino acids. CDR3 bases: TGTGCCAGTAGGTCGCCAGCTTTCGAAGCTTTCTTT. Translation gives CASRSPAFEAFF.